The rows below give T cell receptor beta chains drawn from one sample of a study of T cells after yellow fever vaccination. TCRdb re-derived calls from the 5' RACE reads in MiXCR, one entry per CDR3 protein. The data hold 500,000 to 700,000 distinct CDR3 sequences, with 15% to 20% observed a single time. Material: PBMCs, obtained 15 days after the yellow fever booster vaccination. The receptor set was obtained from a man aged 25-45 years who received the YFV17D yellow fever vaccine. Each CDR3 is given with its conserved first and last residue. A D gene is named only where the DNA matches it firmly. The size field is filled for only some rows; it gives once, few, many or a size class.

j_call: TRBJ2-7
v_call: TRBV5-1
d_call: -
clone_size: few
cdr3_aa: CASSMGAGAYEQYF
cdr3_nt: TGCGCCAGCAGCATGGGGGCAGGGGCCTACGAGCAGTACTTC

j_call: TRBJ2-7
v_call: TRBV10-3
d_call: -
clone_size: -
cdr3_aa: CAINAGRGTYEQYF
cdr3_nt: TGTGCCATCAATGCCGGCAGGGGAACCTACGAGCAGTACTTC

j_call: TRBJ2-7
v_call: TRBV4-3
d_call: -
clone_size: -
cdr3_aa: CASSQVRGYEQYF
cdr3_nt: TGTGCCAGCAGCCAAGTCAGGGGTTACGAGCAGTACTTC

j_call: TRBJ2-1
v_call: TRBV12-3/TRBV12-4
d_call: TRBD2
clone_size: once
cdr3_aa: CASSLATSGYYNEQFF
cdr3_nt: TGTGCCAGCAGTTTAGCGACTAGCGGGTATTACAATGAGCAGTTCTTC

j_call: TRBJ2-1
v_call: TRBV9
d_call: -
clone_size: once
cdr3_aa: CASSDRDRSSYNEQFF
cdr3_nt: TGTGCCAGCAGCGACCGAGATAGGAGCTCCTACAATGAGCAGTTCTTC

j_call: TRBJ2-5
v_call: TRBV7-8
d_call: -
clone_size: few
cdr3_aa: CASSGRGGETQYF
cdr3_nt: TGTGCCAGCAGCGGTAGAGGTGGAGAGACCCAGTACTTC

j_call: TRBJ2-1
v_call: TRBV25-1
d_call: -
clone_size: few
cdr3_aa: CASSATERGSTYNEQFF
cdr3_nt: TGTGCCAGCAGTGCCACCGAACGAGGGTCTACCTACAATGAGCAGTTCTTC

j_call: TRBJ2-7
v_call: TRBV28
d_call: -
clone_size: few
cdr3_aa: CASSFPQGLRRQYF
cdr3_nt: TGTGCCAGCAGTTTTCCCCAGGGGCTAAGACGGCAGTACTTC

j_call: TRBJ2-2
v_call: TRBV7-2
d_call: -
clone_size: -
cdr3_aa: CASSPRRGNTGELFF
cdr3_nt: TGTGCCAGCAGCCCTCGGAGGGGGAACACCGGGGAGCTGTTTTTT

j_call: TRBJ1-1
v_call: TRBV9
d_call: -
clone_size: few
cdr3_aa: CASSSPGYTEAFF
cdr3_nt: TGTGCCAGCAGCAGCCCCGGGTACACTGAAGCTTTCTTT

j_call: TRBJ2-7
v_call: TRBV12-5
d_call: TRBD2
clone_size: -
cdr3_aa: CARDLGQGTSGRVEQYF
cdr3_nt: TGTGCTAGAGATTTGGGACAGGGGACTAGCGGGAGGGTTGAGCAGTACTTC

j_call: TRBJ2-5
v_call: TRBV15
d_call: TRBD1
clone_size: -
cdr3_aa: CATRKGGQGVETQYF
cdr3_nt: TGTGCCACCAGAAAGGGTGGACAGGGCGTGGAGACCCAGTACTTC

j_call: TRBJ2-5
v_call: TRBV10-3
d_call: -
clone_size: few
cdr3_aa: CAISGPGETQYF
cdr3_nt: TGTGCCATCAGTGGTCCGGGGGAGACCCAGTACTTC

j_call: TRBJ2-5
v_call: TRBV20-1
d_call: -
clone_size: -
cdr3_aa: CSAPTGGGRKETQYF
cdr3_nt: TGCAGTGCGCCCACAGGAGGAGGGAGGAAAGAGACCCAGTACTTC

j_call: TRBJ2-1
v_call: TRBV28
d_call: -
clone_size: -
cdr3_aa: CASSFYGMNEQFF
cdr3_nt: TGTGCCAGCAGTTTCTATGGGATGAATGAGCAGTTCTTC

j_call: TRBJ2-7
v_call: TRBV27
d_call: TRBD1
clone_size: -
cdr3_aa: CASSSTGVQGYEQYF
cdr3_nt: TGTGCCAGCAGTTCGACAGGGGTCCAGGGCTACGAGCAGTACTTC

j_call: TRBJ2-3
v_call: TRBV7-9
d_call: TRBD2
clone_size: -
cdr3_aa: CASSVTSGDTDTQYF
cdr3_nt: TGTGCCAGCAGCGTGACTAGCGGGGACACAGATACGCAGTATTTT

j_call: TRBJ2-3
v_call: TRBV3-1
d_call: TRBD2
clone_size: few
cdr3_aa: CASSRLAVSTDTQYF
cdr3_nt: TGTGCCAGCAGTCGACTAGCGGTTAGCACAGATACGCAGTATTTT

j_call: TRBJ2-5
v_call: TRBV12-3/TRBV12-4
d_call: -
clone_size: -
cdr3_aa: CASSPAWRGETQYF
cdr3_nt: TGTGCCAGCAGTCCCGCTTGGAGGGGAGAGACCCAGTACTTC

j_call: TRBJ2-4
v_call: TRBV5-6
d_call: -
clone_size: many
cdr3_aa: CASSLASAIDIQYF
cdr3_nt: TGTGCCAGCAGCTTGGCGTCCGCAATAGACATTCAGTACTTC

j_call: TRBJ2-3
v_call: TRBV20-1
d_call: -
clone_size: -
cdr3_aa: CSAFPRLSDTQYF
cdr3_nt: TGCAGTGCTTTCCCCAGGCTCTCGGATACGCAGTATTTT

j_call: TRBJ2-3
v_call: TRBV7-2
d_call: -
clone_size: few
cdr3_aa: CASSLVQNPDTQYF
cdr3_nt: TGTGCCAGCAGCTTAGTACAGAACCCAGATACGCAGTATTTT

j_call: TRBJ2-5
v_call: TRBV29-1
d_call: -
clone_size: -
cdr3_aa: CSGIGGEETQYF
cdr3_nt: TGCAGCGGAATTGGCGGGGAAGAGACCCAGTACTTC

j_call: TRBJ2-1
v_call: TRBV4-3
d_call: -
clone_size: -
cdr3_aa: CASSQDLGYSGNEQFF
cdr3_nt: TGCGCCAGCAGCCAAGATTTGGGCTATTCAGGCAATGAGCAGTTCTTC

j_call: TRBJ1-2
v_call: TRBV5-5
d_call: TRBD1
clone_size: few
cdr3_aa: CASSIPQGVDYGYTF
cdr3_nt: TGTGCCAGCAGCATACCACAGGGGGTTGACTATGGCTACACCTTC

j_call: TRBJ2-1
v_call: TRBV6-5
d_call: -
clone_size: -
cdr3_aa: CASSLSLRNEQFF
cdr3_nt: TGTGCCAGCAGTTTATCACTCCGGAATGAGCAGTTCTTC

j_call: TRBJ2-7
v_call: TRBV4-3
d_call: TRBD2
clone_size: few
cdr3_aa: CASSQGLAGGTYEQYF
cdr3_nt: TGCGCCAGCAGCCAAGGACTAGCGGGAGGAACCTACGAGCAGTACTTC

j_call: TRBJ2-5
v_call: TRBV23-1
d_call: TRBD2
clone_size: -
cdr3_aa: CASLSIRPAGRSGRWETQYF
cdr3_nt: TGCGCCAGCCTGTCAATCCGACCGGCGGGAAGGAGCGGGAGGTGGGAGACCCAGTACTTC

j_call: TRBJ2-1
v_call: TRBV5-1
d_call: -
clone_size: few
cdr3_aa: CASSPAQGGRYNEQFF
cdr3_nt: TGCGCCAGCAGCCCCGCTCAGGGGGGTCGGTACAATGAGCAGTTCTTC

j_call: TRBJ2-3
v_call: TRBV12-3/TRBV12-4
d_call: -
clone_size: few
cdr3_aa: CASSRGSTDTQYF
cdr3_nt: TGTGCCAGCAGTCGCGGGAGCACAGATACGCAGTATTTT

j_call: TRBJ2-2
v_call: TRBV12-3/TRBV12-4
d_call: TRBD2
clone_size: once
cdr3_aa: CASSFRLAGGRELFF
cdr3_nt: TGTGCCAGCAGTTTTAGACTAGCGGGAGGACGGGAGCTGTTTTTT

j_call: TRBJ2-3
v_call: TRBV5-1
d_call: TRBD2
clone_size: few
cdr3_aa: CASSWELAGGTDTQYF
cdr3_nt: TGCGCCAGCAGCTGGGAACTAGCGGGAGGGACAGATACGCAGTATTTT

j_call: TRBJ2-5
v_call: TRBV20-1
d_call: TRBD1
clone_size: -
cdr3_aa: CSASRQGAFETQYF
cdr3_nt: TGCAGTGCATCCCGACAGGGGGCGTTTGAGACCCAGTACTTC

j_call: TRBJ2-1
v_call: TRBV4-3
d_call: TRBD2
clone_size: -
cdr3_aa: CASSPESGRAGEQFF
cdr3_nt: TGCGCCAGCAGCCCAGAGAGCGGGAGGGCTGGTGAGCAGTTCTTC

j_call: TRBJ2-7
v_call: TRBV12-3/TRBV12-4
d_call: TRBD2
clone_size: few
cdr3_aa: CASSAKPGRSGAWRYEQYF
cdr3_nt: TGTGCCAGCAGCGCTAAGCCGGGCCGCAGCGGGGCTTGGCGCTACGAGCAGTACTTC

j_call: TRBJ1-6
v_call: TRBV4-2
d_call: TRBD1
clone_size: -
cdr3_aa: CASSQEGQAYSPLHF
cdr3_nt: TGTGCCAGCAGCCAAGAAGGACAGGCCTATTCACCCCTCCACTTT